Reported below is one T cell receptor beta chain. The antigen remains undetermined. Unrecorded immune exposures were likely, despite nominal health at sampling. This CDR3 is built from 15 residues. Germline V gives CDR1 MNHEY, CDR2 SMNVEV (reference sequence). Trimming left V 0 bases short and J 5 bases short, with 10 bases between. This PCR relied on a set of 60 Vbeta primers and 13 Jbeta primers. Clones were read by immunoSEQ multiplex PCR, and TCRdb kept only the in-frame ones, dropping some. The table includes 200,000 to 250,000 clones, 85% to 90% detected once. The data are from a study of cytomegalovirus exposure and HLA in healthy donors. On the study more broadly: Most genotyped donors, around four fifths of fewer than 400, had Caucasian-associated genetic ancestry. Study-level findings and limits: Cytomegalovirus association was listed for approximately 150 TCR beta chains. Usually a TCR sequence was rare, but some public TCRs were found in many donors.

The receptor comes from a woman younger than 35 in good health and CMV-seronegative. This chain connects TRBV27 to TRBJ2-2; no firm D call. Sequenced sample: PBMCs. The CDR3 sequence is CASSLSPRRTGELFF. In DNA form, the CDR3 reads TGTGCCAGCAGTTTATCACCTCGGCGGACCGGGGAGCTGTTTTTT.